This record concerns one TCR beta chain sequence. The ends were cut back, 2 bases at V and 7 bases at J, with 9 bases in the middle. The CDR3 covers 13 residues. The germline V gene encodes CDR1 SEHNR and CDR2 FQNEAQ (reference sequence). Alongside a J-beta primer mix, a sample-barcoded 5' primer served in a second PCR lasting about 6 to 12 cycles. TCRdb processed the 5' RACE reads anew with MiXCR; each CDR3 protein has one entry. This table holds about 800,000 distinct CDR3 sequences, 20% to 25% found once. The sample is drawn from a study of blood T cells in healthy people across ages. The sample was also reused in another study, on T cells of mothers and their children.

Sequenced material: blood. The rearrangement links TRBV7-9 to TRBJ1-3; D may be TRBD1 (5 bases). The receptor was derived from a boy under 18 in good health. The CDR3 reads CASSLQGLNTIYF. CDR3 sequence (DNA): TGTGCCAGCAGCTTACAGGGTTTGAACACCATATATTTT.